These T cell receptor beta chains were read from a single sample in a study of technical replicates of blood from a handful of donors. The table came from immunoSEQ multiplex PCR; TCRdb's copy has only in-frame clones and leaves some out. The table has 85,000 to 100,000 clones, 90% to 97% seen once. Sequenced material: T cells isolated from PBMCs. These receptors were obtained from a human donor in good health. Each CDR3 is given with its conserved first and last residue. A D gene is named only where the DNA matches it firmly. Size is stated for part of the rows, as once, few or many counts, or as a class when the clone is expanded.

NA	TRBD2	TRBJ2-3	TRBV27	CASISRGLSGRPTDTQYF	TGTGCCAGCATTTCCCGTGGATTGAGCGGGAGACCAACAGATACGCAGTATTTT
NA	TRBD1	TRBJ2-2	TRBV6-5	CASSYWTGLTGELFF	TGTGCCAGCAGTTACTGGACAGGGCTCACCGGGGAGCTGTTTTTT
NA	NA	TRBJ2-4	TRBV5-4	CASKNSSRGTDIQYF	TGTGCCAGCAAAAATTCGTCAAGGGGTACAGACATTCAGTACTTC
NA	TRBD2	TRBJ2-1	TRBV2	CASSVLAGVGEQFF	TGTGCCAGCAGTGTACTAGCGGGAGTTGGTGAGCAGTTCTTC
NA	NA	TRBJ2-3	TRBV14	CASSPRRVHTDTQYF	TGTGCCAGCAGCCCCAGGCGGGTCCACACAGATACGCAGTATTTT
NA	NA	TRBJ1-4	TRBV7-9	CASSLAGEREKLFF	TGTGCCAGCAGCTTAGCTGGGGAGAGGGAAAAACTGTTTTTT
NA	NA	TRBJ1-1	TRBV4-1	CASSQGPIAGGQDTEAFF	TGCGCCAGCAGCCAAGGTCCAATCGCCGGGGGGCAGGACACTGAAGCTTTCTTT
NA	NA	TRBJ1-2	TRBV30	CAWRQGSYGYTF	TGTGCCTGGCGCCAGGGAAGCTATGGCTACACCTTC
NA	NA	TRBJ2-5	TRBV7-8	CASSLVSGYQETQYF	TGTGCCAGCAGCTTAGTTTCGGGTTATCAAGAGACCCAGTACTTC
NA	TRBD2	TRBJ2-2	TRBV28	CASSFLGGRRTGELFF	TGTGCCAGCAGCTTCTTGGGCGGGAGAAGAACCGGGGAGCTGTTTTTT
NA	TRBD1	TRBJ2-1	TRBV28	CASSLGQAYNEQFF	TGTGCCAGCAGTTTGGGACAGGCCTACAATGAGCAGTTCTTC
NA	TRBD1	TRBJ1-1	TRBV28	CASSLWTGGTEAFF	TGTGCCAGCAGTCTGTGGACAGGGGGCACTGAAGCTTTCTTT
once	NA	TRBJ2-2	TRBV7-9	CASSTRQVNTGELFF	TGTGCCAGCAGCACCCGACAGGTGAACACCGGGGAGCTGTTTTTT
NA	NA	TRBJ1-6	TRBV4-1	CASSQGQRNSPLHF	TGCGCCAGCAGCCAGGGACAACGTAATTCACCCCTCCACTTT
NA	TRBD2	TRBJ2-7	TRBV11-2	CASSPGGGFTYEQYF	TGTGCCAGCAGCCCCGGGGGGGGTTTCACCTACGAGCAGTACTTC
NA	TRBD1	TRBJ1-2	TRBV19	CASSDSAGGFTNYGYTF	TGTGCCAGTAGTGATTCGGCAGGGGGTTTTACTAACTATGGCTACACCTTC
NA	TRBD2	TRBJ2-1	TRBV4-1	CASSPAREGLEQFF	TGCGCCAGCAGCCCGGCGCGGGAGGGCCTGGAGCAGTTCTTC
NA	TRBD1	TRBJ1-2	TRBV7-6	CASSHGTANYGYTF	TGTGCCAGCAGCCACGGGACAGCGAACTATGGCTACACCTTC
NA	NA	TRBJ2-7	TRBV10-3	CAISIGGSSYEQYF	TGTGCCATCAGTATAGGTGGGAGCTCCTACGAGCAGTACTTC